The 2 T cell receptor beta chains below all came from one sample that was sequenced in a study of shared clonotypes between healthy human individuals. Sequencing was performed with immunoSEQ multiplex PCR; in TCRdb, only in-frame clones are kept and a portion is missing. Altogether around 700,000 clones are present, about 91% being singletons, with the ten largest covering more than 20%. Naive CD8 cells were CD45RO-negative, positively selected for CCR7, excluding terminally differentiated effector memory CD45RA+ cells. The sequenced sample was naive CD8+ T cells sorted from blood. The receptors here all came from a young man in good health.

The CDR3 coding sequence is TGTGCCAGCAGTCTATTCTCCGTCCGGGGGAATGAGCAGTTCTTC. As protein: CASSLFSVRGNEQFF. The rearrangement joins TRBV28 to TRBJ2-1; maybe TRBD2 (6 bases). Germline CDR1 MDHEN, CDR2 SYDVKM. This CDR3 comprises 15 residues. V was pared by 5 bases and J by 7 bases, with 18 bases between.

The CDR3 bases are TGTGCCAGCAGTTACTCTGGGGCCAACGTCCTGACTTTC. Translating it yields CASSYSGANVLTF. The rearrangement uses TRBV6-6 and TRBJ2-6; D gene uncertain. The CDR3 runs to 13 residues. From germline, CDR1 is MNHNY and CDR2 SVGAGI (reference sequence). Trimming stripped 0 bases from V and 3 bases from J, with 0 bases between.